This is a list of T cell receptor beta chains from one sample in a study of T-cell memory formation after mild COVID-19. TCRdb used MiXCR to reprocess the 5' RACE reads, holding one entry per CDR3 protein. The table has around 60,000 distinct CDR3 sequences, approximately 9.5% seen once; the top ten hold about 1.1%. The sequenced sample consisted of PBMCs or a T cell subset sorted from them (not recorded which). These receptors originate from a man aged 18 to 30 who had mild COVID-19 (a few samples of this study predate the infection). Cell type and time point are not known. Both conserved end residues are part of each CDR3. The D gene is left open where the match is weak. A clone size is listed for some rows: how often the clone was seen (once, few, many), or a class if it is expanded.

j_call d_call v_call clone_size cdr3_aa cdr3_nt
TRBJ1-1 NA TRBV4-1 many CASSHPWGSNTEAFF TGCGCCAGCAGTCATCCCTGGGGGTCGAACACTGAAGCTTTCTTT
TRBJ1-1 TRBD1 TRBV5-1 once CASTSLGQEEAFF TGCGCCAGCACCTCCCTAGGACAGGAAGAAGCTTTCTTT
TRBJ2-5 TRBD2 TRBV7-2 NA CASSPRLSGGAGTQYF TGTGCCAGCAGCCCCCGCCTGAGCGGGGGGGCGGGGACCCAGTACTTC
TRBJ2-2 NA TRBV4-3 few CASSQEVAGRINTGELFF TGCGCCAGCAGCCAAGAAGTGGCGGGCAGGATTAACACCGGGGAGCTGTTTTTT
TRBJ1-3 TRBD1 TRBV5-1 NA CASSSGQGWPGNTIYF TGCGCCAGCAGTTCCGGACAGGGTTGGCCTGGAAACACCATATATTTT
TRBJ1-1 NA TRBV7-9 NA CASSLVEAGEAFF TGTGCCAGCAGCTTAGTAGAGGCAGGAGAAGCTTTCTTT
TRBJ2-3 TRBD1 TRBV20-1 NA CSASMPGGTDTQYF TGCAGTGCTAGTATGCCAGGGGGAACAGATACGCAGTATTTT
TRBJ2-5 TRBD1 TRBV5-1 few CASSLEPGGLQETQYF TGCGCCAGCAGCTTGGAACCAGGGGGCCTCCAAGAGACCCAGTACTTC
TRBJ2-5 TRBD1 TRBV5-6 few CASSPADRQETQYF TGTGCCAGCAGCCCTGCGGACAGGCAGGAGACCCAGTACTTC
TRBJ2-7 TRBD2 TRBV20-1 NA CSARDRGGGYEQYF TGCAGTGCTAGAGATCGTGGGGGGGGCTACGAGCAGTACTTC
TRBJ2-3 NA TRBV29-1 many CSVARVWNTQYF TGCAGCGTCGCTCGCGTTTGGAATACGCAGTATTTT
TRBJ2-3 NA TRBV6-2/TRBV6-3 few CASSYWLTTDTQYF TGTGCCAGCAGTTACTGGCTCACCACAGATACGCAGTATTTT
TRBJ2-5 NA TRBV7-9 many CASSLVGTETQYF TGTGCCAGCAGCTTAGTTGGGACGGAGACCCAGTACTTC
TRBJ2-1 NA TRBV5-1 many CASSNRGAAYNEQFF TGCGCCAGCAGCAATCGGGGGGCCGCTTACAATGAGCAGTTCTTC
TRBJ2-5 TRBD2 TRBV5-6 few CASSAGLAGGPTLETQYF TGTGCCAGCAGCGCGGGACTAGCGGGGGGGCCGACGTTGGAGACCCAGTACTTC
TRBJ2-5 TRBD2 TRBV5-5 NA CASSLYSGGETQYF TGTGCCAGCAGCCTCTATAGCGGGGGAGAGACCCAGTACTTC
TRBJ1-1 TRBD1 TRBV15 NA CATSRDTGDAFF TGTGCCACCAGCAGGGATACAGGGGACGCTTTCTTT
TRBJ1-4 NA TRBV9 NA CASSKGRGTELFF TGTGCCAGCAGCAAAGGCCGCGGTACCGAACTGTTTTTT
TRBJ1-3 NA TRBV7-2 NA CASSPFGEGNTIYF TGTGCCAGCAGCCCCTTCGGGGAAGGAAACACCATATATTTT
TRBJ2-7 TRBD1 TRBV5-1 NA CASSRGTGAYEQYF TGCGCCAGCAGCCGCGGGACAGGAGCCTACGAGCAGTACTTC
TRBJ1-5 NA TRBV5-1 few CASSFGGQDQPQHF TGCGCCAGCAGCTTTGGGGGGCAGGATCAGCCCCAGCATTTT
TRBJ2-4 NA TRBV7-8 many CASSLDEVSKNIQYF TGTGCCAGCAGCTTAGATGAAGTCTCCAAAAACATTCAGTACTTC
TRBJ2-3 NA TRBV2 NA CASIEDGWLGDTQYF TGTGCCAGCATCGAAGACGGATGGTTGGGGGATACGCAGTATTTT
TRBJ2-1 NA TRBV2 few CASIRQVDEQFF TGTGCCAGCATCAGACAGGTGGATGAGCAGTTCTTC
TRBJ1-2 TRBD1 TRBV20-1 NA CSTWRGQRTGGYTF TGCAGTACCTGGAGGGGACAGAGAACCGGAGGCTACACCTTC
TRBJ1-4 NA TRBV7-8 NA CASSLTQGRGDEKLFF TGTGCCAGCAGCTTAACTCAGGGACGGGGTGACGAAAAACTGTTTTTT
TRBJ1-2 NA TRBV7-2 few CASRSGVPFYGYTF TGTGCCAGCAGGTCAGGGGTCCCCTTCTATGGCTACACCTTC
TRBJ2-2 TRBD1 TRBV27 few CASSLPGQGSTGELFF TGTGCCAGCAGTTTACCGGGACAGGGGTCCACCGGGGAGCTGTTTTTT
TRBJ2-3 TRBD2 TRBV5-1 NA CASRVGGGAVADTQYF TGCGCCAGCAGAGTAGGCGGGGGGGCCGTGGCAGATACGCAGTATTTT
TRBJ1-5 TRBD1 TRBV12-3/TRBV12-4 NA CASSLTTGGRGQPQHF TGTGCCAGCAGTTTAACGACAGGGGGCCGGGGTCAGCCCCAGCATTTT
TRBJ1-3 NA TRBV2 NA CASKGTPGNTIYF TGTGCCAGCAAGGGGACACCTGGAAACACCATATATTTT
TRBJ1-2 NA TRBV7-9 NA CASSLTSNYGYTF TGTGCCAGCAGCTTAACATCAAACTATGGCTACACCTTC
TRBJ2-1 NA TRBV3-1 NA CASSQGGSYNEQFF TGTGCCAGCAGCCAAGGGGGCAGCTACAATGAGCAGTTCTTC
TRBJ2-2 TRBD1 TRBV29-1 few CSGADRGNGGELFF TGCAGCGGCGCTGACAGGGGGAACGGCGGGGAGCTGTTTTTT
TRBJ2-3 NA TRBV29-1 NA CGGRRGVGTDTQYF TGCGGCGGCCGCAGGGGCGTTGGAACAGATACGCAGTATTTT
TRBJ1-2 TRBD1 TRBV30 NA CAWSTGDRFTF TGTGCCTGGAGTACGGGGGACAGATTCACCTTC
TRBJ1-3 TRBD1 TRBV7-9 many CASSLTGGTGNTIYF TGTGCCAGCAGCCTGACAGGGGGCACTGGAAACACCATATATTTT
TRBJ2-5 NA TRBV7-8 few CASSLRFKGRETQYF TGTGCCAGCAGCTTACGGTTTAAGGGCAGGGAGACCCAGTACTTC
TRBJ2-3 TRBD2 TRBV24-1 many CATSDPLALVGADTQYF TGTGCCACCAGTGATCCACTAGCGCTCGTTGGAGCAGATACGCAGTATTTT
TRBJ2-1 TRBD2 TRBV6-2/TRBV6-3 few CASSSWTSGGTSYNEQFF TGTGCCAGCAGTTCCTGGACTAGCGGGGGAACCTCCTACAATGAGCAGTTCTTC
TRBJ2-7 NA TRBV27 many CASSLGPTGYYEQYF TGTGCCAGCAGTTTAGGACCCACAGGCTACTACGAGCAGTACTTC
TRBJ2-1 TRBD1 TRBV20-1 many CSARTGSEEQFF TGCAGTGCTAGGACAGGGTCAGAAGAGCAGTTCTTC
TRBJ1-5 NA TRBV7-9 few CASSFGDQPQHF TGTGCCAGCAGCTTTGGGGACCAGCCCCAGCATTTT
TRBJ2-5 NA TRBV25-1 NA CASTSSGELGETQYF TGTGCCAGCACCTCGAGTGGAGAATTGGGAGAGACCCAGTACTTC
TRBJ1-1 NA TRBV18 few CASLASRVNTEAFF TGTGCCAGCTTAGCATCTCGGGTGAACACTGAAGCTTTCTTT